These 20 T cell receptor beta chains were sequenced from one sample in a study of T cells expressing NK-cell markers. TCRdb reworked the 5' RACE reads into one entry per CDR3 protein, no DNA. The sample table sets out around 380,000 distinct CDR3 sequences. Sequenced input: blood T cells: a sorted CD56 or NKG2C T cell subset, CD4+ or CD8+ T cells, or bulk PBMC T cells (not recorded which). The origin of the receptors is a woman in her 50s in good health.

The chain joins TRBV3-1 to TRBJ2-3; TCRdb selects TRBD2, and the lack of DNA leaves this call unchecked. The CDR3 totals 17 residues. The germline gives CDR1 LGHDT, CDR2 YNNKEL (reference sequence). CDR3 region: CASRPRRKLRGADTQYF.

The gene calls are TRBV10-3 and TRBJ1-2. Germline V gene data show CDR1 as ENHRY and CDR2 as SYGVKD. This CDR3 spans 15 amino acids. The CDR3 spells CAISESILRRYGYTF.

This chain joins TRBV15 and TRBJ2-1. The germline V gene encodes CDR1 LNHNV and CDR2 YYDKDF (reference sequence). This CDR3 contains 13 residues. The CDR3 is CATTIGGYNEQFF.

The V call is TRBV29-1, the J call TRBJ2-3; TCRdb's D call, TRBD2, is unchecked because there is no DNA. The germline gives CDR1 SQVTM, CDR2 ANQGSEA. The CDR3 loop spans 17 amino acids. CDR3 amino acids: CSGTGTSGRVWADTQYF.

This chain connects TRBV12-3 or TRBV12-4 to TRBJ2-4; the TCRdb call, TRBD2, lacks DNA for checking. The CDR3 loop spans 17 amino acids. Here the CDR3 reads CASSLAGGTWVGNIQYF.

The chain has TRBV18 and TRBJ1-6; TCRdb gives TRBD1 as the D gene, but with no DNA this cannot be confirmed. This CDR3 spans 16 amino acids. Germline-derived CDR1 and CDR2 are KGHSH and LQKENI. This CDR3 reads CASSPSTLQGGSPLHF. The entire variable domain, with the rest obtained from reference TRBV18 and TRBJ1-6, is as follows: NAGVMQNPRHLVRRRGQEARLRCSPMKGHSHVYWYRQLPEEGLKFMVYLQKENIIDESGMPKERFSAEFPKEGPSILRIQQVVRGDSAAYFCASSPSTLQGGSPLHFGNGTRLTVT.

The genes are TRBV5-1 and TRBJ2-1. The germline gives CDR1 SGHRS, CDR2 YFSETQ. The CDR3 has 14 residues. The CDR3 region is CASSLASPSDEQFF.

The CDR3 loop reads CASGLVLGELFF. The chain recombines TRBV12-5 with TRBJ2-2. This CDR3 has 12 amino acids. Looked up from germline, CDR1 is LGHNT and CDR2 is FRNRAP. The full variable domain, with the rest looked up from reference TRBV12-5 and TRBJ2-2, is DARVTQTPRHKVTEMGQEVTMRCQPILGHNTVFWYRQTMMQGLELLAYFRNRAPLDDSGMPKDRFSAEMPDATLATLKIQPSEPRDSAVYFCASGLVLGELFFGEGSRLTVL.

The gene calls are TRBV12-3 or TRBV12-4 and TRBJ2-1; as DNA is missing, the TRBD2 call by TCRdb cannot be tested. The CDR3 totals 16 residues. The CDR3 here is CASRGLTSGDYNEQFF.

The CDR3 here is CASSSIGQAAGYTF. The chain joins TRBV5-6 to TRBJ1-2; the TRBD1 assignment by TCRdb is unverifiable without DNA. The CDR3 runs 14 residues. Germline V gene sequence: CDR1 SGHDT, CDR2 YYEEEE.

The chain couples TRBV29-1 to TRBJ2-2. Germline CDR1 SQVTM, CDR2 ANQGSEA. The CDR3 consists of 12 residues. Here the CDR3 reads CSVERRGRELFF.

V is TRBV30 and J is TRBJ1-1; absent DNA, TCRdb's TRBD1 call cannot be checked. The CDR3 covers 14 residues. Per the germline V gene, CDR1 is GTSNPN and CDR2 is SVGIG (reference sequence). This CDR3 reads CAWSYQGAHTEAFF.

The chain employs TRBV27 and TRBJ1-1; TCRdb names TRBD1, which stays unverified in the absence of DNA. CDR1 is MNHEY and CDR2 is SMNVEV in the germline V gene (reference sequence). This CDR3 has 15 amino acids. CDR3 in amino acids: CASSSLVKGRSEAFF.

The rearrangement links TRBV15 to TRBJ1-4; TCRdb gives TRBD1 as the D gene, but with no DNA this cannot be confirmed. The CDR3 sequence is 14 residues long. The germline CDR1 and CDR2 sequences are LNHNV and YYDKDF (reference sequence). The CDR3 reads CATSREGQYEKLFF.

The chain employs TRBV7-2 and TRBJ2-7; the D gene TCRdb calls, TRBD1, cannot be checked with no DNA. Germline assignment: CDR1 SGHTA and CDR2 FQGNSA. The CDR3 has 15 residues. CDR3 loop: CASSFLRDRTYEQYF.

V gene TRBV7-8 combines with J gene TRBJ2-2. Per germline, CDR1 SGHVS and CDR2 FQNEAQ. The CDR3 spans 14 residues. The CDR3 region is CASSSTVNTGELFF.

The rearrangement uses TRBV4-2 and TRBJ1-1; TCRdb selects TRBD1, and the lack of DNA leaves this call unchecked. This CDR3 contains 15 residues. Looked up from germline, CDR1 is LGHNA and CDR2 is YNFKEQ. The CDR3 region is CASSQGTGGVTEAFF.

The rearrangement links TRBV7-8 to TRBJ2-1; TCRdb designates TRBD1, a call that cannot be tested without DNA. This CDR3 has 16 residues. Germline V gives CDR1 SGHVS, CDR2 FQNEAQ. The CDR3 protein is CASSLRRGPARNEQFF.

This rearrangement joins TRBV7-9 to TRBJ1-5; there is no DNA to check the TCRdb D call of TRBD1. Germline assignment: CDR1 SEHNR and CDR2 FQNEAQ (reference sequence). This CDR3 has 14 amino acids. CDR3 region: CASSSPGSHQPQHF.

V and J are TRBV5-1 and TRBJ2-3; no DNA is available, so the TRBD2 call from TCRdb remains unchecked. Germline V lookup: CDR1 SGHRS, CDR2 YFSETQ. The CDR3 length is 15 residues. This chain's CDR3 is CASSSTGVPTDTQYF.